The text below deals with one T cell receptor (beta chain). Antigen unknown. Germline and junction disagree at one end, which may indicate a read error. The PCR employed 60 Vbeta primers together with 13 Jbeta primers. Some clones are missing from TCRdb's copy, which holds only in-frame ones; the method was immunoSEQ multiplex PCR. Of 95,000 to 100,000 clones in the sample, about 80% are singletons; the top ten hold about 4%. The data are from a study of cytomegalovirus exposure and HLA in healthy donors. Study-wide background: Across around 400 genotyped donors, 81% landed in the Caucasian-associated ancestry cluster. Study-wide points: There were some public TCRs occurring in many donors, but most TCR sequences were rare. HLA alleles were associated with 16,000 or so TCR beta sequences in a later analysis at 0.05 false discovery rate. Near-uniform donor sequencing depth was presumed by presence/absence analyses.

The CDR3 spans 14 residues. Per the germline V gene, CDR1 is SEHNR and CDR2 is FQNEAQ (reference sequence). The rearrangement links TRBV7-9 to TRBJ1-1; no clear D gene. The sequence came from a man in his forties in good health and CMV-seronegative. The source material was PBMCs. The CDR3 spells CSSSFETLYTEAFF. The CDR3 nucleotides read TGTTCCAGCAGCTTCGAAACTCTGTACACTGAAGCTTTCTTT.